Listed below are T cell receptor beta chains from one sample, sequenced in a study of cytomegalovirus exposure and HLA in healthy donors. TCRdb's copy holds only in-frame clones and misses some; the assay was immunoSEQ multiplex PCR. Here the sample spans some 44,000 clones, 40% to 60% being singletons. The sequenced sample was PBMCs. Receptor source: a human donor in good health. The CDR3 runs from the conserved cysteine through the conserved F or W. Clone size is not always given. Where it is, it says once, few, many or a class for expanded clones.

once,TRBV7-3,CASSRNSGTNIYEQYF
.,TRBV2,CASSESVSGNTIYF
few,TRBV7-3,CASSLGDVDRNGYTF
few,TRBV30,CAWRFGSSYEQYF
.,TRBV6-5,CASSSRGAVEQFF
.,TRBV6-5,CASRTTGWDHTIYF
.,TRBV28,CASTEDRVDGYTF
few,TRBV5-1,CASSLYGGDGYGYTF
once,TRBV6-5,CASAGTGGLNTEAFF
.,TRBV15,CATSPERLNSGANVLTF
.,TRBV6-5,CASSYSYRGEYEQYF
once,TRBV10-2,CASSEGRMSTGELFF
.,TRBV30,CAWSEGQGITDTQYF
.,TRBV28,CASNPPGTGYYSNQPQHF
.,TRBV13,CASSTLTDLSHSTF
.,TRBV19,CASSIEGFRSGANVLTF
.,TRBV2,CASRVLATGYEQYF
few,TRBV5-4,CASSGGQGFGYTF
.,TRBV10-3,CAISESGGNPEAFF
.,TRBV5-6,CASSLLAGTGELFF
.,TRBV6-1,CASSQRGGSDGYTF
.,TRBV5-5,CASSLPTGDSPLHF
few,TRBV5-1,CASSLGFGQGETQYF
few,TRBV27,CASRQGTGGAYNSPLHF
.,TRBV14,CASSQPDRVSYNEQFF
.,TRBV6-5,CASSERDRGGGYTF
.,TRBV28,CASCSGGPTDTQYF
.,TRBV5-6,CASSLEPGQTYEQYF
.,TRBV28,CASKEGAYEQYF
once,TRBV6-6,CASSYGWAEKLFF
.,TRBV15,CATSSQTGVNTEAFF
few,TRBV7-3,CASSLAWTSGNYNEQFF
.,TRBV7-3,CASSLNGLTEAFF
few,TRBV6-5,CASRGLAGAAYEQYF
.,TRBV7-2,CASSQRFDSPLHF
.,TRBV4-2,CASSQEAGGLAGGTDTQYF
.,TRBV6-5,CASKRKQGADEQYF
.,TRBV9,CASSVDGDSYNEQFF
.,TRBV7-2,CASSLAASGGFDEQFF
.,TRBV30,CAWKGGGRGGLLCAKETQYF
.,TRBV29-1,CSVVTAGGNNEQFF
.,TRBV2,CASSERLAGAYEQYF
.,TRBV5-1,CASSLGRTSYEQYF
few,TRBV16,CASSPWRTGGASEAFF
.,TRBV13,CASSRRGGQETQYF